Following are 10 T cell receptor beta chains from one sample sequenced in a study of T cell responses to AZD1222 COVID-19 vaccine. Generated by immunoSEQ multiplex PCR, the TCRdb table keeps only in-frame clones and is missing some. The sample lists approximately 110,000 clones, about 85% occurring once. Sequencing was performed on peripheral blood, taken on day 0 of AZD1222 vaccination. The receptors stem from an adult in good health.

The V call is TRBV28, the J call TRBJ1-1, with TRBD1 as a possible D gene (6 bases). Trimming left V 8 bases short and J 6 bases short, with 22 bases between. CDR1 MDHEN and CDR2 SYDVKM come from the germline V gene. The CDR3 sequence is 15 residues long. The CDR3 sequence: CASYRLGGALSEAFF. CDR3 sequence (DNA): TGTGCCAGCTACCGCTTGGGGGGCGCCTTGTCTGAAGCTTTCTTT. Based on the CDR3 plus reference TRBV28 and TRBJ1-1, the full variable domain is DVKVTQSSRYLVKRTGEKVFLECVQDMDHENMFWYRQDPGLGLRLIYFSYDVKMKEKGDIPEGYSVSREKKERFSLILESASTNQTSMYLCASYRLGGALSEAFFGQGTRLTVV.

The chain couples TRBV7-2 to TRBJ1-1; 8 bases fit TRBD1. V lost 5 bases to trimming and J lost 6 bases; unmatched junction nucleotides: 8. Germline CDR1 reads SGHTA; CDR2 reads FQGNSA. The CDR3 length is 14 residues. The CDR3 is CASSRGQGTPEAFF. In DNA form, the CDR3 reads TGTGCCAGCAGCAGAGGACAGGGTACTCCTGAAGCTTTCTTT.

The chain carries TRBV6-5 and TRBJ2-5; TRBD2 is a possible D gene (7 bases). This CDR3 comprises 13 residues. The ends were cut back, 7 bases at V and 7 bases at J, with 16 bases in the middle. From germline, CDR1 is MNHEY and CDR2 SVGAGI. Written as DNA, the CDR3 is TGTGCCAGCATGGAGGGGGGGCCCCGGACCCAGTACTTC. Amino acid sequence: CASMEGGPRTQYF.

Only one count was recorded for this clone. This sequence joins TRBV5-8 and TRBJ1-2; possibly TRBD1 for D (5 bases). V lost 0 bases and J 7 bases, leaving 13 bases between the germline ends. Germline V gene lookup returns CDR1 SGHTS and CDR2 YDEGEE. This CDR3 comprises 14 residues. The CDR3 region has the DNA TGTGCCAGCAGCTTGGCCGGGGCAGGGCTTGGCTACACCTTC. It encodes CASSLAGAGLGYTF.

The chain uses TRBV20-1 and TRBJ1-4; the D is unclear. This CDR3 is 11 amino acids long. V was clipped by 6 bases and J by 0 bases, with 2 bases between them. The V gene's germline CDR1 is DFQATT and CDR2 SNEGSKA (reference sequence). This chain's CDR3 is CSASTNEKLFF. In DNA, the CDR3 is TGCAGTGCATCAACTAATGAAAAACTGTTTTTT.

The chain has TRBV3-1 (or the pseudogene TRBV3-2) and TRBJ2-2, with a possible D match to TRBD2 (6 bases). The CDR3 extends over 14 amino acids. CDR1 and CDR2 (germline): LGHDT, YNNKEL (reference sequence). V was clipped by 0 bases and J by 7 bases, with 9 bases between them. CDR3 coding DNA: TGTGCCAGCAGCCAAGATTGGGGGGACGGGGAGCTGTTTTTT. Residues: CASSQDWGDGELFF.

This chain connects TRBV18 to TRBJ1-3; D gene uncertain. This CDR3 has 14 residues. Trimming took off 1 base at V and 4 bases at J, with 8 bases between the two ends. The germline V gene has CDR1 KGHSH and CDR2 LQKENI. CDR3 coding DNA: TGTGCCAGCTCACCACAGGACCTAGGAAACACCATATATTTT. It encodes CASSPQDLGNTIYF.

V gene TRBV4-3 combines with J gene TRBJ1-2; D ambiguous. Looked up from germline, CDR1 is LGHNA and CDR2 is YSLEER. The V and J ends lost 1 base and 2 bases respectively, with 8 bases between them. This CDR3 is built from 14 residues. Here the CDR3 reads CASSQGGVNYGYTF. CDR3 coding DNA: TGCGCCAGCAGCCAAGGCGGAGTCAACTATGGCTACACCTTC.

The V and J genes are TRBV29-1 and TRBJ1-2; 10 positions agree with TRBD1. The junction had 8 bases not matched to a gene; V was cut back by 4 bases and J by 0 bases. Germline assignment: CDR1 SQVTM and CDR2 ANQGSEA. The CDR3 has 16 residues. The CDR3 here is CSVAILGQGTNYGYTF. Here the CDR3 DNA reads TGCAGCGTTGCCATTCTGGGACAGGGGACTAACTATGGCTACACCTTC.

V and J are TRBV6-2 or TRBV6-3 and TRBJ2-5; tentative D call: TRBD2 (6 bases). The germline V gene encodes CDR1 MNHEY and CDR2 SVGEGT. Trimming removed 4 bases at V and 4 bases at J, with 10 bases between. The CDR3 loop spans 13 amino acids. The CDR3 nucleotides are TGTGCCAGCAGTTGGGGGAGGCGAGAGACCCAGTACTTC. Encoded protein: CASSWGRRETQYF.